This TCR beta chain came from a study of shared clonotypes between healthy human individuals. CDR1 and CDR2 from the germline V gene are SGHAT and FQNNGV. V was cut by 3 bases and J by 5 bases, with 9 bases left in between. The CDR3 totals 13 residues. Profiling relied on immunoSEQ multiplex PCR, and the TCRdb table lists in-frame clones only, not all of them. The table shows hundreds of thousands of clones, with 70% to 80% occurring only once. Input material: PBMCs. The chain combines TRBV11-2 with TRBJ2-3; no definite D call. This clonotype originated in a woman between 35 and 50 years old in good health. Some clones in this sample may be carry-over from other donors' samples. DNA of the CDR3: TGTGCCAGCAGCTTCGAGGTTGTAGATACGCAGTATTTT. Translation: CASSFEVVDTQYF.